This TCR beta chain was retrieved from a study of breast tumors, draining lymph nodes, adjacent tissues. This clonotype was seen repeatedly, ten times or more. Its specificity is not known. CDR1 is LNHDA, CDR2 SQIVND, per germline (reference sequence). The CDR3 has 12 residues. Trimming removed 1 base from V and 5 bases from J, with 5 bases in between. MiXCR was run by TCRdb on the multiplex PCR reads, yielding one entry per CDR3 protein. The sample carries approximately 150,000 distinct CDR3 sequences, 32% recorded once. General observations from the study: Tumor and nontumor repertoires were significantly more similar in luminal-like than in basal-like breast cancer.

Axillary draining lymph nodes of breast cancer patients supplied the node samples. Sequenced material: axillary lymph node tissue. The chain joins TRBV19 to TRBJ2-5; D possibly matches TRBD1 or TRBD2 (5 bases each). This TCR derives from a female donor with breast cancer. Some clones in this sample may be carry-over from other donors' samples. The CDR3 sequence is CASSIGGETQYF. The CDR3 coding sequence is TGTGCCAGTAGTATAGGGGGGGAGACCCAGTACTTC.